These 11 T cell receptor beta chains share one sample of origin, sequenced in a study of T cell changes during pregnancy in multiple sclerosis. Repertoires were generated with immunoSEQ multiplex PCR, while TCRdb's copy carries only in-frame clones and drops some. Of roughly 60,000 clones listed, about nine tenths were seen once; the top ten hold 1.4%. Here the sequenced sample was peripheral blood, taken in the second trimester of pregnancy. The receptors were sampled from a female donor with multiple sclerosis, enrolled in a pregnancy study.

The rearrangement joins TRBV5-1 to TRBJ2-6; 7 bases match TRBD1. V trimming: 0 bases; J trimming: 3 bases; junction bases outside the gene matches: 3. The germline V gene encodes CDR1 SGHRS and CDR2 YFSETQ. The CDR3 has 16 amino acids. The DNA of the CDR3 is TGCGCCAGCAGCTTGGAGGGGGCTAGTGGGGCCAACGTCCTGACTTTC. This codes for CASSLEGASGANVLTF.

This chain links TRBV5-1 with TRBJ2-1; 8 bases are shared with TRBD2. CDR1 and CDR2 from the germline V gene are SGHRS and YFSETQ. V lost 2 bases, J lost 2 bases, and 9 bases stayed unmatched. CDR3 length equals 17 residues. Here the CDR3 reads CASSLGISGRTYNEQFF. CDR3 in DNA: TGCGCCAGCAGCTTAGGGATCAGCGGGAGAACCTACAATGAGCAGTTCTTC.

This clone was observed a single time. CDR3 bases: TGTTATTTGCAGGGGAAATCGCAGCCCCAGCATTTT. Translating gives CYLQGKSQPQHF. The chain joins TRBV28 to TRBJ1-5, with TRBD1 as a possible D gene (6 bases). Germline CDR1 and CDR2: MDHEN and SYDVKM. The length of the CDR3 is 12 residues. Filled out from reference TRBV28 and TRBJ1-5, the complete variable domain reads DVKVTQSSRYLVKRTGEKVFLECVQDMDHENMFWYRQDPGLGLRLIYFSYDVKMKEKGDIPEGYSVSREKKERFSLILESASTNQTSMYLCYLQGKSQPQHFGDGTRLSIL.

This clone appeared a single time. The chain couples TRBV27 to TRBJ1-2, with TRBD1 matching over 9 bases. Germline V gene sequence: CDR1 MNHEY, CDR2 SMNVEV (reference sequence). Germline trimming cut 2 bases from V and 8 bases from J; bases unmatched to any gene: 9. CDR3 length equals 15 residues. The CDR3 protein is CASSLGVTGGGGYTF. The CDR3 DNA reads as TGTGCCAGCAGTTTAGGGGTCACAGGGGGCGGAGGCTACACCTTC.

The genes are TRBV10-3 and TRBJ2-6; tentative D call: TRBD2 (5 bases). Trimming left V 7 bases short and J 0 bases short, with 22 bases between. This CDR3 contains 19 residues. Germline loops: CDR1 ENHRY, CDR2 SYGVKD. CDR3 residues: CAITNSEEAPLSGANVLTF. In nucleotides, the CDR3 is TGTGCCATCACTAATAGCGAAGAGGCTCCTCTCTCTGGGGCCAACGTCCTGACTTTC.

In its sample, this clone was seen once. The CDR3 nucleotides are TGTGCCAGCTCACCCTCGACAGGGGAAGGCTACACCTTC. It translates to CASSPSTGEGYTF. V and J are TRBV18 and TRBJ1-2, with 8 nucleotides matching TRBD1. Trimming at V came to 3 bases and at J to 8 bases, leaving 5 bases not matched to a gene. The CDR3 contains 13 residues. In germline, CDR1 is KGHSH, CDR2 LQKENI. Supplemented by reference TRBV18 and TRBJ1-2, the full variable domain reads NAGVMQNPRHLVRRRGQEARLRCSPMKGHSHVYWYRQLPEEGLKFMVYLQKENIIDESGMPKERFSAEFPKEGPSILRIQQVVRGDSAAYFCASSPSTGEGYTFGSGTRLTVV.

This sequence joins TRBV5-6 and TRBJ2-5; D perhaps matches TRBD1 (5 bases). The tail of the sequence fits TRBJ2-7 better, so the J call may be wrong. The CDR3 runs to 15 residues. Per the germline V gene, CDR1 is SGHDT and CDR2 is YYEEEE. CDR3 sequence (DNA): TGTGCCAGCAGCCTCAGGTGGGGCCTGGGCTACGAGCAGTACTTC. Its translation is CASSLRWGLGYEQYF.

The chain is built from TRBV28 and TRBJ2-7; TRBD1 agrees at 7 bases. Germline assignment: CDR1 MDHEN and CDR2 SYDVKM. The CDR3 totals 13 residues. J was trimmed by 4 bases and V by 6 bases; bases with no gene match: 6. CDR3 amino acids: CASSLIQGYEQYF. The CDR3 DNA reads TGTGCCAGCAGCCTCATACAGGGGTACGAGCAGTACTTC.

This clone was counted between two and nine times. The V and J genes are TRBV28 and TRBJ2-3; tentatively, D is TRBD2 (6 bases). Germline V gives CDR1 MDHEN, CDR2 SYDVKM. The CDR3 sequence is 16 residues long. V shed 2 bases and J shed 3 bases, with 15 bases lying between them. The CDR3 DNA follows: TGTGCCAGCAGTTTAAGATGGATGGGGAGGACAGATACGCAGTATTTT. It codes for CASSLRWMGRTDTQYF.

This clone was seen only once. The chain recombines TRBV18 with TRBJ1-4; TRBD1 agrees at 8 bases. V was pared by 3 bases and J by 1 base, with 7 bases of the junction left unmatched. This CDR3 comprises 17 residues. Germline V gene sequence: CDR1 KGHSH, CDR2 LQKENI. The CDR3 here is CASSPSQGAETNEKLFF. The CDR3, as DNA: TGTGCCAGCTCACCTTCCCAGGGGGCGGAAACTAATGAAAAACTGTTTTTT.

This clone appeared a few times. This specimen includes other DNA sequences encoding the same CDR3. V is TRBV10-3 and J is TRBJ1-1; tentative D call: TRBD1 (5 bases). V lost 2 bases and J 1 base, leaving 5 bases between the germline ends. The CDR3 is 13 amino acids. Germline assignment: CDR1 ENHRY and CDR2 SYGVKD. CDR3 coding DNA: TGTGCCATCAGTGAGCAGGGGAACACTGAAGCTTTCTTT. It encodes CAISEQGNTEAFF.